The 11 T cell receptor beta chains below all came from one sample that was sequenced in a study of T cell responses to AZD1222 COVID-19 vaccine. Some clones are missing from TCRdb's copy, which holds only in-frame ones; the method was immunoSEQ multiplex PCR. This table holds over 140,000 clones, roughly 92% found once. The sample consisted of peripheral blood, taken on day 0 of AZD1222 vaccination. Receptors originate from an adult in good health.

The chain recombines TRBV18 with TRBJ1-2, with 7 bases matching TRBD1. The V segment lost 3 bases and the J segment 4 bases; nucleotides outside the gene matches: 11. The CDR3 runs 16 residues. The germline CDR1 and CDR2 sequences are KGHSH and LQKENI. The DNA for the CDR3 is TGTGCCAGCTCACCGACCGGAGAGGGGGCGAGCTATGGCTACACCTTC. This codes for CASSPTGEGASYGYTF.

The chain combines TRBV18 with TRBJ1-1, with no clear D. The CDR3 is 15 residues long. Per germline, CDR1 KGHSH and CDR2 LQKENI. V dropped 5 bases and J dropped 2 bases, with 15 bases sitting between them. Here the CDR3 reads CASSATSRTNTEAFF. CDR3 coding DNA: TGTGCCAGCTCAGCCACGAGCAGGACCAACACTGAAGCTTTCTTT.

The rearrangement uses TRBV5-4 and TRBJ1-1; D is perhaps TRBD1 (5 bases). Per the germline V gene, CDR1 is SGHNT and CDR2 is YYREEE (reference sequence). The CDR3 covers 13 residues. V was cut by 2 bases and J by 3 bases, with 8 bases left in between. In DNA form, the CDR3 reads TGTGCCAGCAGCTTTGACAGCCACACTGAAGCTTTCTTT. Protein sequence: CASSFDSHTEAFF.

The J gene is TRBJ1-4, the V gene TRBV28; 7 bases align to TRBD1. From germline, CDR1 is MDHEN and CDR2 SYDVKM. The CDR3 covers 11 residues. After removal of 4 bases from V and 13 bases from J, the junction contained 3 bases not matched to a gene. For the CDR3, the DNA is TGTGCCAGCAGTTCCAGGGGGAGACTGTTTTTT. Its translation: CASSSRGRLFF.

The chain has TRBV5-1 and TRBJ2-4; 9 nucleotides line up with TRBD1. This CDR3 has 16 amino acids. V lost 0 bases, J lost 1 base, and 2 bases stayed unmatched. Germline CDR1 and CDR2: SGHRS and YFSETQ. The CDR3: CASSLEGQGAKNIQYF. DNA of the CDR3: TGCGCCAGCAGCTTGGAAGGACAGGGGGCCAAAAACATTCAGTACTTC.

The genes are TRBV3-1 (or the pseudogene TRBV3-2) and TRBJ1-5, with D tentatively TRBD1 (6 bases). Per the germline V gene, CDR1 is LGHDT and CDR2 is YNNKEL (reference sequence). Trimming removed 6 bases from V and 0 bases from J, with 21 bases in between. The CDR3 extends over 18 amino acids. The CDR3 sequence: CASRSEGQFIYSNQPQHF. CDR3 sequence (DNA): TGTGCCAGCAGGTCCGAAGGACAGTTCATTTATAGCAATCAGCCCCAGCATTTT.

The chain uses TRBV5-1 and TRBJ1-1; 10 bases fit TRBD1. Germline values: CDR1 SGHRS, CDR2 YFSETQ. This CDR3 is 16 amino acids long. V lost 3 bases and J lost 5; bases outside the gene matches: 10. CDR3 coding DNA: TGCGCCAGCAGCTCCCGCGGGACAGGGGTGAGGACTGAAGCTTTCTTT. Residues: CASSSRGTGVRTEAFF.

V usage is TRBV6-6 and J usage is TRBJ1-5; 7 nucleotides align to TRBD1. There are 14 residues in the CDR3. Germline V gene sequence: CDR1 MNHNY, CDR2 SVGAGI (reference sequence). J was trimmed by 6 bases and V by 6 bases; bases with no gene match: 8. CDR3 amino acids: CASREGAWVQPQHF. The CDR3 DNA reads TGTGCCAGCAGAGAGGGGGCCTGGGTTCAGCCCCAGCATTTT.

The chain joins TRBV6-4 to TRBJ2-7, with 8 bases aligning to TRBD2. V was clipped by 6 bases and J by 0 bases; unmatched bases: 4. Looked up from germline, CDR1 is MRHNA and CDR2 is SNTAGT. CDR3 length: 14 amino acids. DNA of the CDR3: TGTGCCAGCAGCATGAGCGGGAGCTCCTACGAGCAGTACTTC. It translates to CASSMSGSSYEQYF.

This clone has only one observation. The chain carries TRBV6-5 and TRBJ2-7, with 8 bases aligning to TRBD2. Germline-derived CDR1 and CDR2 are MNHEY and SVGAGI. The CDR3 is 16 residues long. J was trimmed by 2 bases and V by 0 bases; bases with no gene match: 6. In DNA form, the CDR3 reads TGTGCCAGCAGTTACTCAAGGCTAGCGGGCACCTACGAGCAGTACTTC. Translation: CASSYSRLAGTYEQYF.

The J gene is TRBJ2-1, the V gene TRBV24-1; 7 bases match TRBD2. Germline V gene data show CDR1 as KGHDR and CDR2 as SFDVKD. Trimming removed 3 bases from V and 5 bases from J; junction bases left unmatched: 9. This CDR3 comprises 16 residues. The CDR3 is CATSDNERGLNNEQFF. In DNA, the CDR3 is TGTGCCACCAGTGATAATGAGCGGGGCTTAAACAATGAGCAGTTCTTC.